One sample yielded the 6 T cell receptor beta chains listed below, sequenced in a study of vaccination effects on CD4 cells after COVID-19. Under the ViraFEST assay, PBMC were stimulated with viral peptide pools so that antigen-specific CD4+ T cells expanded. Sequencing was performed afterwards. Following a roughly 9-day culture, CD4+ T cells were purified. Participants received two doses of either the BNT162b2 or mRNA-1273 vaccine. Repertoires were generated with immunoSEQ multiplex PCR, while TCRdb's copy carries only in-frame clones and drops some. The data contain some 15,000 clones, about 70% of them seen just once; the ten biggest clones take up 23%. No antigen has been assigned to these receptors. The sequences come from CD4+ T cells from PBMCs cultured with HCoV-NL63 spike peptides, collected after COVID-19 vaccination. The receptors stem from a human donor who received a COVID-19 vaccine.

This chain uses TRBV28 with TRBJ2-7, with D unresolved. The CDR3 has 13 amino acids. V dropped 2 bases and J dropped 3 bases, with 8 bases sitting between them. Germline V gives CDR1 MDHEN, CDR2 SYDVKM. The CDR3, as DNA: TGTGCCAGCAGTTTAGGCCGAAACTACGAGCAGTACTTC. This translates into CASSLGRNYEQYF.

This clone was seen once. The V and J genes are TRBV6-2 or TRBV6-3 and TRBJ2-5, with D maybe TRBD2 (6 bases). Trimming removed 2 bases at V and 5 bases at J, with 15 bases between. Germline values: CDR1 MNHEY, CDR2 SVGEGT. This CDR3 is built from 15 residues. Written as DNA, the CDR3 is TGTGCCAGCAGTTACGTGGCGGGACTGGGTGAGACCCAGTACTTC. Translated: CASSYVAGLGETQYF.

DNA of the CDR3: TGTGCCAGTAGTACTTGGGTCTCCTCCTCAGATACGCAGTATTTT. This gives the protein CASSTWVSSSDTQYF. The genes are TRBV19 and TRBJ2-3, with unresolved D. CDR1 is LNHDA and CDR2 is SQIVND in the germline V gene (reference sequence). Trimming removed 4 bases from V and 4 bases from J, with 15 bases in between. The CDR3 runs 15 residues.

The chain has TRBV5-1 and TRBJ2-1; 7 bases are a match to TRBD1. CDR1 is SGHRS, CDR2 YFSETQ, per germline. The length of the CDR3 is 15 residues. V was pared by 0 bases and J by 6 bases, with 6 bases of the junction left unmatched. The CDR3 loop reads CASSLVIGGRNEQFF. DNA of the CDR3: TGCGCCAGCAGCTTGGTGATAGGGGGCCGCAATGAGCAGTTCTTC.

The sample holds a few counts of this clone. The chain employs TRBV19 and TRBJ1-1; perhaps TRBD1 as D (5 bases). V was clipped by 3 bases and J by 4 bases, with 12 bases between them. CDR3 length: 14 residues. From germline, CDR1 is LNHDA and CDR2 SQIVND (reference sequence). The chain's CDR3 is CASSMSRESTEAFF. CDR3 sequence (DNA): TGTGCCAGTAGTATGTCCAGGGAGAGCACTGAAGCTTTCTTT. Complete variable domain (other parts from reference TRBV19 and TRBJ1-1): DGGITQSPKYLFRKEGQNVTLSCEQNLNHDAMYWYRQDPGQGLRLIYYSQIVNDFQKGDIAEGYSVSREKKESFPLTVTSAQKNPTAFYLCASSMSRESTEAFFGQGTRLTVV.

On this clone itself: One end of the junction does not line up with germline, which may come from a read error. V and J are TRBV7-7 and TRBJ2-5; 10 bases agree with TRBD2. CDR1 is SSHAT, CDR2 FNYEAQ, per germline (reference sequence). The CDR3 extends over 16 amino acids. The CDR3 sequence: CASSSGRAVGGETQYF. The CDR3 bases are TGTGCTAGCAGCAGCGGGAGGGCGGTCGGGGGGGAGACCCAGTACTTC.